What follows are 17 T cell receptor beta chains derived from one specimen sequenced in a study of cytomegalovirus exposure and HLA in healthy donors. 13 Jbeta primers and 60 Vbeta primers were used for the PCR. Generated by immunoSEQ multiplex PCR, the TCRdb table keeps only in-frame clones and is missing some. Seen here are approximately 90,000 clones, roughly 85% observed once, and the top ten hold 6.5% to 8.5%. The sample comprised PBMCs. These receptors all come from a man aged 35 to 55 in good health and CMV-seropositive.

The V call is TRBV7-9, the J call TRBJ2-7, with TRBD1 matching 8 bases. Germline V gene lookup returns CDR1 SEHNR and CDR2 FQNEAQ (reference sequence). The V and J ends lost 4 bases and 3 bases, in that order; junction bases with no gene match: 8. CDR3 length: 15 amino acids. CDR3 sequence (DNA): TGTGCCAGCAGCTCGGGGACAGGCGGAGTCTACGAGCAGTACTTC. It codes for CASSSGTGGVYEQYF. Complete variable domain (other parts from reference TRBV7-9 and TRBJ2-7): DTGVSQNPRHKITKRGQNVTFRCDPISEHNRLYWYRQTLGQGPEFLTYFQNEAQLEKSRLLSDRFSAERPKGSFSTLEIQRTEQGDSAMYLCASSSGTGGVYEQYFGPGTRLTVT.

The chain uses TRBV11-2 and TRBJ2-3; 8 positions match TRBD1. The junction had 4 bases not matched to a gene; V was cut back by 3 bases and J by 5 bases. This CDR3 spans 14 amino acids. CDR1 is SGHAT, CDR2 FQNNGV, per germline. The CDR3 here is CASSFDRGLDTQYF. In DNA, the CDR3 is TGTGCCAGCAGCTTCGACAGGGGACTAGATACGCAGTATTTT.

The rearrangement links TRBV5-1 to TRBJ2-3, with TRBD2 matching 7 bases. The length of the CDR3 is 14 residues. CDR1 is SGHRS and CDR2 is YFSETQ in the germline V gene. With V trimmed by 5 bases and J by 0 bases, 3 bases remained unmatched. Here the CDR3 DNA reads TGCGCCAGCAGTCCGGGAGGCAGCACAGATACGCAGTATTTT. It codes for CASSPGGSTDTQYF.

J is TRBJ1-5 and V is TRBV6-1; TRBD1 aligns across 7 bases. CDR1 and CDR2 from the germline V gene are MNHNS and SASEGT. Losses at the gene ends were 4 bases for V and 5 bases for J; bases not matched to a gene: 8. The CDR3 loop spans 15 amino acids. In nucleotides, the CDR3 is TGTGCCAGCAGTGTTGTAGGGGGCGGCGATCAGCCCCAGCATTTT. This encodes CASSVVGGGDQPQHF.

This chain connects TRBV5-6 to TRBJ2-3, with D tentatively TRBD2 (5 bases). Looked up from germline, CDR1 is SGHDT and CDR2 is YYEEEE. V was cut by 2 bases and J by 1 base, with 17 bases left in between. This CDR3 region has 17 residues. In DNA, the CDR3 is TGTGCCAGCAGCTTTGCGTCCGGACTTTGGGGCACAGATACGCAGTATTTT. This gives the protein CASSFASGLWGTDTQYF.

The V and J genes are TRBV28 and TRBJ1-1; 12 bases agree with TRBD1. The CDR3 is made up of 15 amino acids. Germline values: CDR1 MDHEN, CDR2 SYDVKM. J lost 5 bases, V lost 6 bases, and 7 bases had no gene match. Here the CDR3 DNA reads TGTGCCAGCAGGGGCGGGACAGGGGGCAGTACTGAAGCTTTCTTT. The encoded protein is CASRGGTGGSTEAFF. Full variable domain (remainder filled in from reference TRBV28 and TRBJ1-1): DVKVTQSSRYLVKRTGEKVFLECVQDMDHENMFWYRQDPGLGLRLIYFSYDVKMKEKGDIPEGYSVSREKKERFSLILESASTNQTSMYLCASRGGTGGSTEAFFGQGTRLTVV.

The chain is built from TRBV13 and TRBJ1-1; 10 bases map to TRBD1. CDR1 and CDR2 from the germline V gene are PRHDT and FYEKMQ (reference sequence). The CDR3 has 16 residues. V shed 6 bases, J shed 3 bases, and the junction held 10 bases outside the gene matches. The DNA of the CDR3 is TGTGCCAGCAGACGACGGACAGGGGGGCACCACACTGAAGCTTTCTTT. The encoded protein is CASRRRTGGHHTEAFF.

V and J are TRBV18 and TRBJ1-6; the D gene is possibly TRBD1 (6 bases). Germline CDR1 reads KGHSH; CDR2 reads LQKENI. Deletions cut 2 bases from V and 10 bases from J, with 9 bases between. This CDR3 region has 13 residues. CDR3 DNA: TGTGCCAGCTCACCAATCACAGGGTCACCCCTCCACTTT. It specifies CASSPITGSPLHF.

In this sample, this clone turned up once. The chain uses TRBV7-9 and TRBJ2-2; 7 bases line up with TRBD2. The CDR3 runs to 16 residues. The V gene's germline CDR1 is SEHNR and CDR2 FQNEAQ (reference sequence). Germline trimming cut 3 bases from V and 5 bases from J; bases unmatched to any gene: 9. DNA for the CDR3: TGTGCCAGCAGCTTTTCCGGCGGGAGAGGGACCGGGGAGCTGTTTTTT. Its protein product is CASSFSGGRGTGELFF.

The J gene is TRBJ2-1, the V gene TRBV11-2, with TRBD2 matching over 13 bases. The CDR3 consists of 19 residues. Germline loops: CDR1 SGHAT, CDR2 FQNNGV. Trimming took 2 bases from V and 0 from J; bases not matched to a gene: 7. CDR3 sequence reads: CASSLLTSGRGNSYNEQFF. In DNA form, the CDR3 reads TGTGCCAGCAGCTTACTCACTAGCGGGAGGGGGAACTCCTACAATGAGCAGTTCTTC.

V gene TRBV5-5 combines with J gene TRBJ2-3, with 11 bases identical to TRBD1. In germline, CDR1 is SGHKS, CDR2 YYEKEE (reference sequence). Trimming took 1 base from V and 3 from J; bases not matched to a gene: 10. This CDR3 has 18 amino acids. Here the CDR3 reads CASSLRGMRDRGTDTQYF. In nucleotides, the CDR3 is TGTGCCAGCAGCTTGAGAGGGATGAGGGACAGGGGGACAGATACGCAGTATTTT.

The chain couples TRBV15 to TRBJ2-3; 9 bases line up with TRBD2. There are 18 residues in the CDR3. V shed 1 base, J shed 2 bases, and the junction held 10 bases outside the gene matches. From germline, CDR1 is LNHNV and CDR2 YYDKDF (reference sequence). The CDR3 DNA sequence: TGTGCCACCAGCAGAGGAAAGAATAGCGGGAGAACCACAGATACGCAGTATTTT. It codes for CATSRGKNSGRTTDTQYF.

The chain has TRBV11-2 and TRBJ1-2, with D maybe TRBD1 (5 bases). CDR3 size: 12 residues. Germline CDR1 SGHAT, CDR2 FQNNGV. The V gene lost 7 bases and the J gene lost 4 bases, with 10 bases spanning the gap. In nucleotides, the CDR3 is TGTGCCAGCACCTCCGGGGGCTATGGCTACACCTTC. It specifies CASTSGGYGYTF.

This chain joins TRBV20-1 and TRBJ2-3; 8 bases are a match to TRBD2. Trimming removed 0 bases from V and 15 bases from J; junction bases left unmatched: 5. This CDR3 contains 11 residues. In germline, CDR1 is DFQATT, CDR2 SNEGSKA (reference sequence). The CDR3 DNA sequence: TGCAGTGCTAGAGATGGGACTAGGAGTTATTTT. Translated: CSARDGTRSYF.

The chain uses TRBV4-1 and TRBJ2-7; 7 bases are a match to TRBD2. The junction had 7 bases not matched to a gene; V was cut back by 6 bases and J by 5 bases. This CDR3 is 13 amino acids long. Germline V gives CDR1 MGHRA, CDR2 YSYEKL. The chain's CDR3 is CASSREGGNEQYF. The CDR3, as DNA: TGCGCCAGCAGTCGCGAGGGAGGGAACGAGCAGTACTTC.

The V and J genes are TRBV6-1 and TRBJ1-1; D perhaps matches TRBD1 (5 bases). Germline lookup yields CDR1 MNHNS and CDR2 SASEGT. There are 15 residues in the CDR3. V was trimmed by 1 base and J by 3 bases, leaving 12 bases between them. The CDR3 reads CASSEVLWGDTEAFF. The CDR3 coding sequence is TGTGCCAGCAGTGAAGTATTGTGGGGCGACACTGAAGCTTTCTTT.

This clone was detected once. The chain carries TRBV6-1 and TRBJ2-7; TRBD2 might be the D (5 bases). This CDR3 is 14 amino acids long. The germline V and J ends were trimmed by 2 bases and 6 bases, with 14 bases remaining between them. Germline CDR1 reads MNHNS; CDR2 reads SASEGT. For the CDR3, the DNA is TGTGCCAGCAGTGAATTTGGACTTCCAAGCGAGCAGTACTTC. It encodes CASSEFGLPSEQYF.